The 5 T cell receptor beta chains below come from one sample, sequenced in a study of shared clonotypes between healthy human individuals. The repertoire was sequenced with immunoSEQ multiplex PCR; TCRdb's copy has only in-frame clones and lacks some. The sample includes about 2.4 million clones, approximately 94% of them seen just once. The sequenced sample was naive CD4+ T cells from PBMCs. Stated subset: CD45RA+ positively selected. Every receptor here comes from a man younger than 35 in good health. Some clones in this sample may be carry-over from other donors' samples.

V gene TRBV6-1 combines with J gene TRBJ1-1; unclear D gene. The germline V gene has CDR1 MNHNS and CDR2 SASEGT. V was shortened by 4 bases and J by 4 bases, with 13 bases between the two germline ends. CDR3 size: 14 residues. The CDR3 loop is CASSGGTWGTEAFF. The CDR3 nucleotides are TGTGCCAGCAGTGGCGGAACTTGGGGCACTGAAGCTTTCTTT.

V gene TRBV5-4 combines with J gene TRBJ2-3; perhaps TRBD2 as D (5 bases). CDR1 is SGHNT, CDR2 YYREEE, per germline (reference sequence). The CDR3 is 15 residues long. The germline V and J ends were trimmed by 4 bases and 8 bases, with 20 bases remaining between them. The CDR3 nucleotides read TGTGCCAGCAGCCCGTCGGTGGCGGGCCAGGCTACGCAGTATTTT. It yields the protein CASSPSVAGQATQYF.

The chain has TRBV7-2 and TRBJ2-2, with 7 bases lining up with TRBD2. After removal of 3 bases from V and 4 bases from J, the junction contained 11 bases not matched to a gene. The germline gives CDR1 SGHTA, CDR2 FQGNSA. The CDR3 has 17 residues. The CDR3: CASSFEATSAITGELFF. DNA for the CDR3: TGTGCCAGCAGCTTCGAGGCTACTAGCGCCATCACCGGGGAGCTGTTTTTT.

The chain has TRBV7-9 and TRBJ2-1; 9 positions match TRBD2. The CDR3 is made up of 16 amino acids. Germline assignment: CDR1 SEHNR and CDR2 FQNEAQ (reference sequence). V was clipped by 1 base and J by 9 bases; unmatched bases: 10. The CDR3 DNA sequence: TGTGCCAGCAGCTTAGTAAGGGCTAGCGGGACGGGTGAGCAGTTCTTC. It is translated as CASSLVRASGTGEQFF.

The CDR3 DNA sequence: TGTGCCATCAGGGGAGCGGGAGGGGACGAGGAGGATACGCAGTATTTT. As protein: CAIRGAGGDEEDTQYF. This rearrangement joins TRBV10-3 to TRBJ2-3; 10 bases are shared with TRBD2. The CDR3 extends over 16 amino acids. The germline V gene encodes CDR1 ENHRY and CDR2 SYGVKD. J gave up 6 bases and V 6 bases, and 12 bases lay outside the gene matches.